The 29 T cell receptor beta chains below were found in one sample sequenced in a study of blood T cells in healthy people across ages. For the second PCR, which ran for about 6 to 12 cycles, a sample-barcoded 5' primer and a J-beta primer mix were used. TCRdb recomputed calls from the 5' RACE reads with MiXCR, one row per CDR3 protein. The data show 1.5 million to 1.8 million distinct CDR3 sequences, less than 45% seen once. The material sequenced was blood. These receptors all come from a woman under 30 in good health.

This clonotype appeared a few times. The chain carries TRBV7-6 and TRBJ2-3; D is undetermined. Germline V lookup: CDR1 SGHVS, CDR2 FNYEAQ. The CDR3 is 14 residues long. V was trimmed by 1 base and J by 6 bases, leaving 11 bases between them. The CDR3 region has the DNA TGTGCCAGCAGCTTAGTAGGCCCAAGGGATACGCAGTATTTT. Protein: CASSLVGPRDTQYF.

This chain links TRBV4-3 with TRBJ1-1; tentatively, D is TRBD1 (5 bases). Germline lookup yields CDR1 LGHNA and CDR2 YSLEER. Trimming cost V 2 bases and J 0 bases, with 13 bases left between them. The CDR3 length is 16 residues. CDR3 sequence reads: CASSQTTGRLNTEAFF. As DNA, the CDR3 is TGCGCCAGCAGCCAAACTACGGGACGGCTGAACACTGAAGCTTTCTTT.

This clonotype appeared a few times. V is TRBV4-2 and J is TRBJ1-6; no firm D call. V lost 0 bases and J 5 bases, leaving 5 bases between the germline ends. Germline V CDR1 and CDR2: LGHNA, YNFKEQ. This CDR3 is 14 amino acids long. CDR3 sequence: CASSQEPHNSPLHF. CDR3 bases: TGTGCCAGCAGCCAAGAGCCCCATAATTCACCCCTCCACTTT.

The V gene is TRBV12-3 or TRBV12-4, the J gene TRBJ2-3; possibly TRBD2 for D (5 bases). The CDR3 spans 15 residues. Trimming took off 6 bases at V and 4 bases at J, with 17 bases between the two ends. Here the CDR3 reads CASSLRDPLSDTQYF. CDR3 bases: TGTGCCAGCAGCCTCCGGGATCCCCTATCAGATACGCAGTATTTT.

As regards this clonotype: A junction end diverges from the germline sequence, so it may reflect a read error. V is TRBV25-1 and J is TRBJ2-2; unclear D gene. Per germline, CDR1 MGHDK and CDR2 SYGVNS. This CDR3 has 13 residues. Here the CDR3 DNA reads TGTGTCAGCAGTGACGATTACACCGGGGAGCTGTTTTTT. Its protein product is CVSSDDYTGELFF.

This clonotype was recorded many times. The gene calls are TRBV20-1 and TRBJ2-1; D uncertain. CDR3 size: 12 residues. Germline assignment: CDR1 DFQATT and CDR2 SNEGSKA (reference sequence). V was cut by 1 base and J by 13 bases, with 14 bases left in between. The CDR3: CSARVLGYSQFF. CDR3 DNA: TGCAGTGCTAGAGTACTGGGTTATTCACAGTTCTTC.

The CDR3 DNA reads as TGTGCCAGCGGCTTAGCCTCTAGCGAGCAGTACTTC. It translates to CASGLASSEQYF. The chain recombines TRBV6-2 or TRBV6-3 with TRBJ2-5; no clear D. The DNA end lines up better with TRBJ2-7; the J call may be wrong. Per the germline V gene, CDR1 is MNHEY and CDR2 is SVGEGT. The CDR3 runs 12 residues.

With regard to this clonotype: A much larger clonotype is one base distant, so this may be a read error. This chain connects TRBV10-3 to TRBJ2-7; 11 bases fit TRBD2. J gave up 0 bases and V 5 bases, and 3 bases lay outside the gene matches. CDR1 and CDR2 (germline): ENHRY, SYGVKD. CDR3 length: 15 amino acids. The CDR3 region has the DNA TGTGCCATCAGTTCCGGGACTAGCGGCTCCTACGAGCAGTACTTC. This translates into CAISSGTSGSYEQYF.

This chain uses TRBV2 with TRBJ2-3; 8 nucleotides match TRBD2. V dropped 1 base and J dropped 0; count of bases not matched to a gene: 3. The CDR3 has 16 residues. The germline gives CDR1 SNHLY, CDR2 FYNNEI. The CDR3 coding sequence is TGTGCCAGCAGTGAAGAGGCGGGGGGAAGCACAGATACGCAGTATTTT. This translates into CASSEEAGGSTDTQYF.

This clonotype was observed a handful of times. The rearrangement uses TRBV27 and TRBJ2-1, with D possibly being TRBD2 (5 bases). The germline CDR1 and CDR2 sequences are MNHEY and SMNVEV (reference sequence). Between the trimmed V and J ends, which lost 5 bases and 7 bases, there was a span of 15 bases. This CDR3 spans 14 amino acids. The CDR3 sequence: CASSPVATGNEQFF. In nucleotides, the CDR3 is TGTGCCAGCAGTCCGGTAGCGACTGGAAATGAGCAGTTCTTC.

This chain connects TRBV4-1 to TRBJ1-2, with a weak D call TRBD1 (5 bases). CDR1 is MGHRA and CDR2 is YSYEKL in the germline V gene. The CDR3 is made up of 16 amino acids. Trimming stripped 2 bases from V and 5 bases from J, with 18 bases between. The DNA for the CDR3 is TGCGCCAGCAGCCAAAATTGGGGGAGACAGAGGTATGGCTACACCTTC. It yields the protein CASSQNWGRQRYGYTF.

This clonotype has at least ten counts. The rearrangement uses TRBV7-2 and TRBJ1-2; D ambiguous. The CDR3 totals 12 residues. The V end lost 1 base, the J end lost 4 bases, and 4 bases lay between the germline ends. Germline V gene lookup returns CDR1 SGHTA and CDR2 FQGNSA. The CDR3 sequence: CASSLVGYGYTF. As DNA, the CDR3 is TGTGCCAGCAGCTTAGTAGGCTATGGCTACACCTTC.

The chain has TRBV6-6 and TRBJ1-2, with a weak D call TRBD1 (6 bases). V was clipped by 5 bases and J by 2 bases, with 15 bases between them. Germline V lookup: CDR1 MNHNY, CDR2 SVGAGI (reference sequence). The length of the CDR3 is 15 residues. The CDR3 loop reads CASSKQGQRNYGYTF. In DNA form, the CDR3 reads TGTGCCAGCAGTAAGCAGGGGCAGCGCAACTATGGCTACACCTTC.

This clonotype showed up just a few times. The V gene is TRBV29-1, the J gene TRBJ1-2, with a possible D match to TRBD1 (5 bases). The CDR3 contains 13 residues. Per germline, CDR1 SQVTM and CDR2 ANQGSEA. Trimming pared 4 bases from V and 7 bases from J, leaving 16 bases between. Written as DNA, the CDR3 is TGCAGCGTTGCCAGTTCAGGGAGCGTTGGCTACACCTTC. It yields the protein CSVASSGSVGYTF.

With respect to this clonotype: Mismatch with germline at one junction end may stem from a read error. The V gene is TRBV4-3, the J gene TRBJ2-7; D remains ambiguous. Germline V gives CDR1 LGHNA, CDR2 YSLEER. The CDR3 length is 14 residues. CDR3 sequence reads: CARSQDRLYNEQYF. The CDR3 DNA is TGCGCCCGCAGCCAAGATAGGCTTTACAATGAGCAGTACTTC.

Remarks on this clonotype: A clone one base away is much larger, so this may be a read error. This sequence joins TRBV7-2 and TRBJ1-2, with D uncertain. The CDR3 runs to 14 residues. The germline CDR1 and CDR2 sequences are SGHTA and FQGNSA. The DNA for the CDR3 is TGTGCCAGCGGCTTCGACCCCTTAAACTATGGCTACACCTTC. Its protein is CASGFDPLNYGYTF.

The table lists this clonotype with a count of one. V usage is TRBV6-2 or TRBV6-3 and J usage is TRBJ2-5; D is undetermined. Germline V gives CDR1 MNHEY, CDR2 SVGEGT. V was pared by 5 bases and J by 5 bases, with 12 bases between. The CDR3 loop spans 13 amino acids. CDR3 amino acids: CASSDIKWETQYF. As DNA, the CDR3 is TGTGCCAGCAGTGACATCAAGTGGGAGACCCAGTACTTC.

This clonotype occurred a few times. The rearrangement joins TRBV15 to TRBJ2-1, with 8 bases matching TRBD2. The CDR3 length is 19 residues. Germline CDR1 LNHNV, CDR2 YYDKDF (reference sequence). Unmatched junction bases numbered 19, after V lost 5 bases and J lost 4 bases. CDR3 sequence reads: CATSRPRGSGDYRYNEQFF. The CDR3 region has the DNA TGTGCCACCAGCCGACCGAGGGGTAGCGGGGACTATCGGTACAATGAGCAGTTCTTC.

The rearrangement joins TRBV11-2 to TRBJ2-5; D gene ambiguous. The V gene lost 0 bases and the J gene lost 11 bases, with 19 bases spanning the gap. Germline V gene lookup returns CDR1 SGHAT and CDR2 FQNNGV. CDR3 length equals 15 residues. CDR3 bases: TGTGCCAGCAGCTTAGAGGGCTACCCAAGGGATGAGCAGTACTTC. Amino acids: CASSLEGYPRDEQYF.

This clonotype was observed a handful of times. This sequence joins TRBV20-1 and TRBJ1-4; D remains unclear. Germline CDR1 DFQATT, CDR2 SNEGSKA (reference sequence). The CDR3 totals 11 residues. V dropped 3 bases and J dropped 13 bases, with 12 bases sitting between them. The CDR3 loop reads CSASSGSLLFF. CDR3 DNA: TGCAGTGCTAGTAGTGGGAGCTTACTGTTTTTT.

This chain joins TRBV20-1 and TRBJ2-1; TRBD2 matches 8 bases. The CDR3 runs to 12 residues. Germline V gene sequence: CDR1 DFQATT, CDR2 SNEGSKA (reference sequence). V lost 8 bases, J lost 8 bases, and 8 bases stayed unmatched. The CDR3 sequence is CSTKRENYEQFF. The CDR3 region has the DNA TGCAGTACCAAGCGGGAGAACTATGAGCAGTTCTTC.

This clonotype was observed many times. The gene calls are TRBV12-3 or TRBV12-4 and TRBJ2-1; no firm D call. With 1 base removed from V and 10 bases from J, the gap between germline ends came to 11 bases. The CDR3 sequence is 13 residues long. The CDR3 is CASSLELGDEQFF. The CDR3 DNA is TGTGCCAGCAGTTTAGAATTGGGTGACGAGCAGTTCTTC.

This clonotype was observed a handful of times. The CDR3 DNA sequence: TGTGCCAGCAGTTTAAGTGGGGGGTGGTACGAGCAGTACTTC. Protein sequence: CASSLSGGWYEQYF. V and J are TRBV12-3 or TRBV12-4 and TRBJ2-7, with D tentatively TRBD2 (6 bases). The CDR3 consists of 14 residues. Trimming removed 2 bases at V and 4 bases at J, with 12 bases between.

The gene calls are TRBV7-8 and TRBJ2-2, with D perhaps given as TRBD1 or TRBD2 (5 bases each). This CDR3 comprises 15 residues. Germline V CDR1 and CDR2: SGHVS, FQNEAQ. The V end lost 1 base, the J end lost 3 bases, and 9 bases lay between the germline ends. DNA for the CDR3: TGTGCCAGCAGCTTAGAGAGGGGCTACACCGGGGAGCTGTTTTTT. It yields the protein CASSLERGYTGELFF.

This clonotype was detected a few times. The CDR3 nucleotides are TGTGCCAGCAGGGGACTAGCGGGTTTAGCCTACAATGAGCAGTTCTTC. This encodes CASRGLAGLAYNEQFF. The V and J genes are TRBV12-3 or TRBV12-4 and TRBJ2-1; 12 bases align to TRBD2. The CDR3 length is 16 residues. With 6 bases clipped from V and 2 bases from J, the junction kept 5 bases outside the gene matches.

The chain combines TRBV7-2 with TRBJ1-2; D is unresolved. The germline V and J ends were trimmed by 0 bases and 0 bases, with 8 bases remaining between them. CDR1 SGHTA and CDR2 FQGNSA come from the germline V gene. The CDR3 totals 15 residues. CDR3: CASSLAPTANYGYTF. DNA for the CDR3: TGTGCCAGCAGCTTAGCCCCAACAGCTAACTATGGCTACACCTTC.

The chain is built from TRBV15 and TRBJ2-2; D is undetermined. The V gene lost 5 bases and the J gene lost 1 base, with 11 bases spanning the gap. Germline V gene lookup returns CDR1 LNHNV and CDR2 YYDKDF (reference sequence). This CDR3 is built from 15 residues. For the CDR3, the DNA is TGTGCCACCAGCCCTACGCGGCTGAACACCGGGGAGCTGTTTTTT. Amino acid sequence: CATSPTRLNTGELFF.

The sample holds a few counts of this clonotype. The chain uses TRBV5-1 and TRBJ2-4, with 9 bases identical to TRBD1. The germline V gene encodes CDR1 SGHRS and CDR2 YFSETQ. V was clipped by 5 bases and J by 13 bases; unmatched bases: 16. There are 15 residues in the CDR3. The CDR3 nucleotides are TGCGCCAGCAGTTCGGGACAGGGAATTCGCAATGAGCAGTACTTC. Translating gives CASSSGQGIRNEQYF.

The J gene is TRBJ1-6, the V gene TRBV5-1; D perhaps matches TRBD1 (5 bases). V was clipped by 3 bases and J by 7 bases, with 23 bases between them. The CDR3 is 18 amino acids. Germline CDR1 SGHRS, CDR2 YFSETQ. The CDR3, as DNA: TGCGCCAGCAGCTCCTCCCCGGGACGTCCTACACTAAATTCACCCCTCCACTTT. This codes for CASSSSPGRPTLNSPLHF.